This T cell receptor beta chain was retrieved from a study of blood T cell repertoires in COVID-19 (dated by TCRdb to 2020 to 2021). Background for the entire study: The collaborator samples originated in the United States, Italy and Spain and spanned the acute and convalescent phases of COVID-19. The material from the prospective study consisted of cDNA or gDNA derived from T cells, B-cell-depleted T cells, or PBMCs. Nearly every sample came with metadata listing a de-identified subject ID, COVID-19 status, age in years and sex. Where HLA class I and class II types were available, the types were taken from metadata supplied by the sample provider, not from assay-based typing. A freely available public database, intended as a resource for researchers studying the immune response to SARS-CoV-2, is where the repertoires were released. Samples were obtained from the ongoing ImmuneRACE study (first 160 participants) and from over 1,000 subjects provided by 6 global collaborators. Deeply sampled blood TCRbeta repertoires from subjects exposed to, actively infected with, or recovered from COVID-19 were included in the dataset.

Reading from cysteine to phenylalanine, the CDR3 counts 13 amino acids. The entry retains the CDR3 DNA only, 39 bases that are in frame from base 1. CDR1 SGHTA and CDR2 FQGNSA are derived from the germline V gene. At the junction V is shortened by 1 base and J by 10 bases, with 8 bases in between. The collaborating institutions used their own protocols to collect whole blood in K2EDTA tubes. Collaborator samples were shipped for TCRbeta analysis as frozen whole blood, isolated PBMCs, or DNA extracted from either sample type. Points on this clone: No cognate antigen has been identified for it. No base quality information exists; no much larger clone differs at one position.

The investigation overall reported the following: The quantity of clinical and demographic metadata differed by source and by participant and was supplied without curation.

The immunoSEQ Assay, a bias-controlled multiplex PCR, was used to amplify TCRbeta CDR3 regions from genomic DNA. The study's own analysis went as follows. Within the assay, amplification of reference gene primers was used to estimate how many nucleated cells each sample contained. Sequence reads were collapsed and filtered to measure the absolute abundance of every unique TCRbeta CDR3 rearrangement. For each sample, productive Simpson clonality was calculated by taking the square root of Simpson's diversity index across productive rearrangements. TCRdb took this table from immuneACCESS and kept in-frame rearrangements with V and J called. Such tables lack part of the clones; where checked against another copy, unresolved V genes explain under half of the gap, and the rest is unexplained. D and trimming were read from the DNA, whereas the V and J calls and clone size are those reported in that table. The sample table shows about 100,000 clones, and 70% to 90% are seen once. Clones ranked in the top ten supply over 10% of the sample.

Sequencing used peripheral blood. This chain is built from TRBV7-2 and TRBJ1-6; a weak D assignment points to TRBD1 (5 bases agree). This TCR was recovered from a human donor in a cohort sampled during active COVID-19. The DNA sequence is as follows: TGTGCCAGCAGCTTAGAAAGGGGCTCACCCCTCCACTTT. This translates into CASSLERGSPLHF. The CDR3, completed at both ends by the reference TRBV7-2 and TRBJ1-6 genes, gives the full variable domain GAGVSQSPSNKVTEKGKDVELRCDPISGHTALYWYRQSLGQGLEFLIYFQGNSAPDKSGLPSDRFSAERTGGSVSTLTIQRTQQEDSAVYLCASSLERGSPLHFGNGTRLTVT.